A selection of T cell receptor beta chains follows, all from one sample in a study of T-cell reconstitution after alpha-beta-depleted transplantation in children. TCRdb used MiXCR to reprocess the PCR reads, holding one entry per CDR3 protein. The sample includes hundreds of thousands of distinct CDR3 sequences, about an eighth of them seen just once. This sample comprised PBMCs, obtained from the stem cell graft. These receptor sequences come from a human donor who donated a stem cell graft to a child with Fanconi anemia. The CDR3 runs from the conserved cysteine through the conserved F or W. A D gene is named only where the DNA matches it firmly. Clone size is not always given. Where it is, it says once, few, many or a class for expanded clones.

j_call: TRBJ2-1; clone_size: many; d_call: TRBD2; v_call: TRBV5-1; cdr3_nt: TGCGCCAGCAGCCGGACTAGCGGGACGACCTACAATGAGCAGTTCTTC; cdr3_aa: CASSRTSGTTYNEQFF
j_call: TRBJ2-7; clone_size: many; d_call: TRBD1; v_call: TRBV9; cdr3_nt: TGTGCCAGCAGCGTATATGGGACAGAGACCTACGAGCAGTACTTC; cdr3_aa: CASSVYGTETYEQYF
j_call: TRBJ2-7; clone_size: -; d_call: TRBD1; v_call: TRBV27; cdr3_nt: TGTGCCAGCAGTCTGACCGGGACAGGGCTTGGAGAGCAGTACTTC; cdr3_aa: CASSLTGTGLGEQYF
j_call: TRBJ1-1; clone_size: few; d_call: -; v_call: TRBV18; cdr3_nt: TGTGCCAGCTCACCAAGATTCGATGAAGCTTTCTTT; cdr3_aa: CASSPRFDEAFF
j_call: TRBJ2-1; clone_size: many; d_call: TRBD1; v_call: TRBV29-1; cdr3_nt: TGCAGCGTTGAACGTTCCGGGGACAGGGCGCCCAATGAGCAGTTCTTC; cdr3_aa: CSVERSGDRAPNEQFF
j_call: TRBJ1-2; clone_size: few; d_call: -; v_call: TRBV29-1; cdr3_nt: TGCAGCGTCGCCGCGGGTAACTATGGCTACACCTTC; cdr3_aa: CSVAAGNYGYTF
j_call: TRBJ2-7; clone_size: many; d_call: -; v_call: TRBV5-6; cdr3_nt: TGTGCCAGCAGCTTGGACGGAATTACCTACGAGCAGTACTTC; cdr3_aa: CASSLDGITYEQYF
j_call: TRBJ2-1; clone_size: -; d_call: -; v_call: TRBV4-3; cdr3_nt: TGCGCCAGCAGCCTTTCCCGGGCCAGGGTCGATGAGCAGTTCTTC; cdr3_aa: CASSLSRARVDEQFF
j_call: TRBJ2-3; clone_size: -; d_call: -; v_call: TRBV20-1; cdr3_nt: TGCAGTGCGGGGGCCCAAGCGGATACGCAGTATTTT; cdr3_aa: CSAGAQADTQYF
j_call: TRBJ1-4; clone_size: many; d_call: -; v_call: TRBV6-6; cdr3_nt: TGTGCCAGCTCCCGGGCCCCTAATGAAAAACTGTTTTTT; cdr3_aa: CASSRAPNEKLFF
j_call: TRBJ2-1; clone_size: many; d_call: -; v_call: TRBV7-2; cdr3_nt: TGTGCCAGCAGCCCGGACAGTCATGAGCAGTTCTTC; cdr3_aa: CASSPDSHEQFF
j_call: TRBJ2-1; clone_size: few; d_call: -; v_call: TRBV24-1; cdr3_nt: TGTGCCACCAGTGTCCGGGGAGGTAGTGAGCAGTTCTTC; cdr3_aa: CATSVRGGSEQFF
j_call: TRBJ2-3; clone_size: -; d_call: TRBD1; v_call: TRBV27; cdr3_nt: TGTGCCAGCAGACACAGGGGGCCAAAAAGCACAGATACGCAGTATTTT; cdr3_aa: CASRHRGPKSTDTQYF
j_call: TRBJ1-1; clone_size: many; d_call: TRBD1; v_call: TRBV5-5; cdr3_nt: TGTGCCACCAAGAAGATGGGCGAGGACAGGAGCCTATTTGAAGCTTTCTTT; cdr3_aa: CATKKMGEDRSLFEAFF
j_call: TRBJ1-4; clone_size: -; d_call: -; v_call: TRBV20-1; cdr3_nt: TGCAGTGCTAGAGATCGGCAGGGGAAGGAAAAACTGTTTTTT; cdr3_aa: CSARDRQGKEKLFF
j_call: TRBJ1-1; clone_size: -; d_call: -; v_call: TRBV7-2; cdr3_nt: TGTGCCAGCAGCTTGGTGGGAGTGGCAAACACTGAAGCTTTCTTT; cdr3_aa: CASSLVGVANTEAFF
j_call: TRBJ2-3; clone_size: -; d_call: -; v_call: TRBV11-2; cdr3_nt: TGTGCCAGCAGCCCCCATGGGGCAAGCACAGATAAGCAGTATTTT; cdr3_aa: CASSPHGASTDKQYF
j_call: TRBJ1-2; clone_size: few; d_call: -; v_call: TRBV5-1; cdr3_nt: TGCGCCAGCAGGCCCCCAGGGATCTCCTATGGCTACACCTTC; cdr3_aa: CASRPPGISYGYTF
j_call: TRBJ2-1; clone_size: -; d_call: TRBD1; v_call: TRBV5-5; cdr3_nt: TGTGCCAGCACCACTGGACAGGGGGTGCTTGGGCAGTTCTTC; cdr3_aa: CASTTGQGVLGQFF
j_call: TRBJ2-7; clone_size: -; d_call: TRBD2; v_call: TRBV12-3/TRBV12-4; cdr3_nt: TGTGCCAGCAGTTCAGTAGCGGGGGGGCCTCCCTACGAGCAGTACTTC; cdr3_aa: CASSSVAGGPPYEQYF
j_call: TRBJ2-7; clone_size: -; d_call: -; v_call: TRBV18; cdr3_nt: TGTGCCAGCTCACCACCGGCAGGTTCCTACGAGCAGTACTTC; cdr3_aa: CASSPPAGSYEQYF
j_call: TRBJ1-2; clone_size: -; d_call: TRBD1; v_call: TRBV6-2/TRBV6-3; cdr3_nt: TGTGCCAGCAGCCCCCCGAGAGGACAGGACGCTAACTATGGCTACACCTTC; cdr3_aa: CASSPPRGQDANYGYTF
j_call: TRBJ2-5; clone_size: -; d_call: TRBD2; v_call: TRBV5-4; cdr3_nt: TGTGCCAGCAGCTTGGCCCGGAGCGGGGGACTACAAGAGACCCAGTACTTC; cdr3_aa: CASSLARSGGLQETQYF
j_call: TRBJ1-1; clone_size: -; d_call: -; v_call: TRBV27; cdr3_nt: TGTGCCAGCAAGAACAGACCGAACACTGAAGCTTTCTTT; cdr3_aa: CASKNRPNTEAFF
j_call: TRBJ2-2; clone_size: many; d_call: -; v_call: TRBV10-3; cdr3_nt: TGTGCCATCAGTGGAGCGGGTGGGGCAAACACCGGGGAGCTGTTTTTT; cdr3_aa: CAISGAGGANTGELFF
j_call: TRBJ2-1; clone_size: many; d_call: -; v_call: TRBV7-2; cdr3_nt: TGTGCCAGCAGCCAGGGCCGCTCCTACAATGAGCAGTTCTTC; cdr3_aa: CASSQGRSYNEQFF
j_call: TRBJ2-5; clone_size: few; d_call: -; v_call: TRBV5-1; cdr3_nt: TGCGCCAGCAGCCTCCAGGTTACTAGTCGAGAGACCCAGTACTTC; cdr3_aa: CASSLQVTSRETQYF
j_call: TRBJ2-2; clone_size: -; d_call: -; v_call: TRBV5-1; cdr3_nt: TGCGCCAGCAGCTTGGCGGGGGATCGGGCCGGGGAGCTGTTTTTT; cdr3_aa: CASSLAGDRAGELFF
j_call: TRBJ2-1; clone_size: few; d_call: TRBD2; v_call: TRBV9; cdr3_nt: TGTGCCAGCAGCGCCCTTAGCGGGGGGGTGGAAAATGAGCAGTTCTTC; cdr3_aa: CASSALSGGVENEQFF
j_call: TRBJ2-1; clone_size: few; d_call: -; v_call: TRBV19; cdr3_nt: TGTGCCAGTACAAAAGGCGGGGCCGGGTACAATGAGCAGTTCTTC; cdr3_aa: CASTKGGAGYNEQFF
j_call: TRBJ2-3; clone_size: -; d_call: -; v_call: TRBV20-1; cdr3_nt: TGCAGTGCTAGATCGGGGGCGCGAACAGATACGCAGTATTTT; cdr3_aa: CSARSGARTDTQYF
j_call: TRBJ2-7; clone_size: few; d_call: -; v_call: TRBV10-2; cdr3_nt: TGCGCCAGCAGAATACTTCAAGGGGAAACCTACGAGCAGTACTTC; cdr3_aa: CASRILQGETYEQYF
j_call: TRBJ2-2; clone_size: few; d_call: -; v_call: TRBV5-1; cdr3_nt: TGCGCCAGCAGCTTGGAACCACTCCTATCGAACACCGGGGAGCTGTTTTTT; cdr3_aa: CASSLEPLLSNTGELFF
j_call: TRBJ2-1; clone_size: few; d_call: -; v_call: TRBV11-2; cdr3_nt: TGTGCCAGCAGCTTAGAGGGGCAAGGTGAGCAGTTCTTC; cdr3_aa: CASSLEGQGEQFF
j_call: TRBJ1-1; clone_size: few; d_call: TRBD1; v_call: TRBV5-1; cdr3_nt: TGCGCCAGCAGCGACCCCCAGGGGGGTGACACTGAAGCTTTCTTT; cdr3_aa: CASSDPQGGDTEAFF
j_call: TRBJ2-7; clone_size: few; d_call: -; v_call: TRBV6-5; cdr3_nt: TGTGCCAGCAGGGGGGTGGGGGCTGGCTCCTACGAGCAGTACTTC; cdr3_aa: CASRGVGAGSYEQYF
j_call: TRBJ1-2; clone_size: many; d_call: -; v_call: TRBV6-5; cdr3_nt: TGTGCCAGCAGCCCAAGAAGAGAACCCTATGGCTACACCTTC; cdr3_aa: CASSPRREPYGYTF
j_call: TRBJ2-2; clone_size: -; d_call: TRBD2; v_call: TRBV7-8; cdr3_nt: TGTGCCAGCAGCTCACAAGCTGGCGGGGGGGTTAGCGGGGAGCTGTTTTTT; cdr3_aa: CASSSQAGGGVSGELFF
j_call: TRBJ1-1; clone_size: -; d_call: -; v_call: TRBV20-1; cdr3_nt: TGCAGTGCTCCGCGGGGGGCGAACACTGAAGCTTTCTTT; cdr3_aa: CSAPRGANTEAFF
j_call: TRBJ1-1; clone_size: few; d_call: -; v_call: TRBV7-2; cdr3_nt: TGTGCCAGCAGCTCGGATCATAACACTGAAGCTTTCTTT; cdr3_aa: CASSSDHNTEAFF
j_call: TRBJ2-1; clone_size: many; d_call: -; v_call: TRBV4-3; cdr3_nt: TGCGCCAGCAGCCAAGACAGGGCTGTTGAGCAGTTCTTC; cdr3_aa: CASSQDRAVEQFF
j_call: TRBJ2-1; clone_size: -; d_call: -; v_call: TRBV7-8; cdr3_nt: TGTGCCAGCAGCTTAGCGCCTGGGGGCGCGAATAGCCCCTACAATGAGCAGTTCTTC; cdr3_aa: CASSLAPGGANSPYNEQFF
j_call: TRBJ2-2; clone_size: few; d_call: -; v_call: TRBV7-9; cdr3_nt: TGTGCCAGCAGCTTACTTGGGCTCGTCTCCGGGGAGCTGTTTTTT; cdr3_aa: CASSLLGLVSGELFF
j_call: TRBJ2-7; clone_size: many; d_call: TRBD1; v_call: TRBV27; cdr3_nt: TGTGCCAGCAGGTCGCTGGACAGGGGGTTTTACGAGCAGTACTTC; cdr3_aa: CASRSLDRGFYEQYF
j_call: TRBJ2-3; clone_size: few; d_call: -; v_call: TRBV7-8; cdr3_nt: TGTGCCAGCAGCTTAAGAGTCAGACTCGTGGAGACAGATACGCAGTATTTT; cdr3_aa: CASSLRVRLVETDTQYF
j_call: TRBJ2-1; clone_size: -; d_call: TRBD1; v_call: TRBV27; cdr3_nt: TGTGCCAGCAGTCCGCGGACAGGGCGTTCATTCTTC; cdr3_aa: CASSPRTGRSFF
j_call: TRBJ2-7; clone_size: once; d_call: -; v_call: TRBV4-2; cdr3_nt: TGTGCCATGGGCCCCGGTCTCCGGAGGGCCCTCCACGAGCAGTACTTC; cdr3_aa: CAMGPGLRRALHEQYF
j_call: TRBJ1-4; clone_size: few; d_call: -; v_call: TRBV20-1; cdr3_nt: TGCAGTGCTAGTGAGATTAATGAAAAACTGTTTTTT; cdr3_aa: CSASEINEKLFF